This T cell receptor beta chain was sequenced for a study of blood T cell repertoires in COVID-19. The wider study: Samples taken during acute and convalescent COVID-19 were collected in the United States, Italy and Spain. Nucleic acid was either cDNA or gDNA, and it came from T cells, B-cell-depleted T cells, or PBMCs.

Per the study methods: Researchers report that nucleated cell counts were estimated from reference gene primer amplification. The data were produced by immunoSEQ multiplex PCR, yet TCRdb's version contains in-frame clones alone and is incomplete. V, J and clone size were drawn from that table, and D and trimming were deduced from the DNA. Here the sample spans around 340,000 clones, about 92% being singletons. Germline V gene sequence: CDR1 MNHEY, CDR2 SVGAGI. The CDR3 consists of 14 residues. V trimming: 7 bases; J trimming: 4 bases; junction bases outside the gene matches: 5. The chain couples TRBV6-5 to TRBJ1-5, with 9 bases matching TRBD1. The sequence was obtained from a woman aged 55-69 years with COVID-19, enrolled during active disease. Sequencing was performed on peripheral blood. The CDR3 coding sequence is TGTGCCAGCATTTCGACAGGGGGGAATCAGCCCCAGCATTTT. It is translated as CASISTGGNQPQHF.